This T cell receptor (beta chain) appears in the sequencing data of a study of blood T cell repertoires in COVID-19. Study-level background: There were acute and convalescent COVID-19 samples, and they came from the United States, Italy and Spain. Sample material is recorded as cDNA or gDNA derived from T cells, B-cell-depleted T cells, or PBMCs.

The CDR3 totals 16 residues. Looked up from germline, CDR1 is MNHEY and CDR2 is SVGEGT. V lost 6 bases and J lost 6, with 20 bases in between. Study processing details: The authors estimated nucleated cell counts from reference gene primer amplification. TCRdb keeps only in-frame clones here, not all; method: immunoSEQ multiplex PCR. The V and J calls and the clone size are those of that table, but D and trimming were determined from the DNA. This table holds 150,000 to 200,000 clones, over 65% found once. The sequenced material came from peripheral blood. The V call is TRBV6-2 or TRBV6-3, the J call TRBJ1-4, with D tentatively TRBD1 (5 bases). This clonotype originated in a man in his sixties with acute or convalescent COVID-19. In DNA form, the CDR3 reads TGTGCCAGCAGCCGACCTCCGAGGCAAGGGGATGAAAAACTGTTTTTT. It yields the protein CASSRPPRQGDEKLFF.